The clone carrying this T cell receptor beta chain was detected once. As yet, its antigen is unknown. The germline gene is not matched at one end of the junction; a read error may be the cause. The sample comes from a study of cytomegalovirus exposure and HLA in healthy donors. General observations from the study: Serostatus for CMV was the only available immune exposure information.

The PCR made use of 60 Vbeta and 13 Jbeta primers. Assay: immunoSEQ multiplex PCR; the TCRdb copy retains only in-frame clones and omits some. The sample comprises under 200,000 clones, around 80% of which are singletons, and under 0.75% rests with the top ten. Sequenced: PBMCs. This receptor was obtained from a woman aged 35 to 49 in good health and CMV-seronegative.

The CDR3 sequence: CSSSSSNYGYTF. As DNA, the CDR3 is TGTTCCAGCAGCTCGAGTAACTATGGCTACACCTTC. This chain connects TRBV7-9 to TRBJ1-2; D not resolved. Germline CDR1 reads SEHNR; CDR2 reads FQNEAQ (reference sequence). This CDR3 has 12 residues.